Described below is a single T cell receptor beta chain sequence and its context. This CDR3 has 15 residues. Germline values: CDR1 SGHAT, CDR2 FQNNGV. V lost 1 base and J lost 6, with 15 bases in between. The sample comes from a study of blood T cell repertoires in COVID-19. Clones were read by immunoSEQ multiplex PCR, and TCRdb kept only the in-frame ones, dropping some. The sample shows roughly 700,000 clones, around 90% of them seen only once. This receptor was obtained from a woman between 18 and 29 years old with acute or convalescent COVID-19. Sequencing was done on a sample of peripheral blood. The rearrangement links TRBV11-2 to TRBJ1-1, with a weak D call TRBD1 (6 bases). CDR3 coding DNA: TGTGCCAGCAGCTTAGCTGGATCAGGGGCGTCTGAAGCTTTCTTT. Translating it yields CASSLAGSGASEAFF. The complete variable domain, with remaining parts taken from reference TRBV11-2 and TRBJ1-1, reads EAGVAQSPRYKIIEKRQSVAFWCNPISGHATLYWYQQILGQGPKLLIQFQNNGVVDDSQLPKDRFSAERLKGVDSTLKIQPAKLEDSAVYLCASSLAGSGASEAFFGQGTRLTVV.